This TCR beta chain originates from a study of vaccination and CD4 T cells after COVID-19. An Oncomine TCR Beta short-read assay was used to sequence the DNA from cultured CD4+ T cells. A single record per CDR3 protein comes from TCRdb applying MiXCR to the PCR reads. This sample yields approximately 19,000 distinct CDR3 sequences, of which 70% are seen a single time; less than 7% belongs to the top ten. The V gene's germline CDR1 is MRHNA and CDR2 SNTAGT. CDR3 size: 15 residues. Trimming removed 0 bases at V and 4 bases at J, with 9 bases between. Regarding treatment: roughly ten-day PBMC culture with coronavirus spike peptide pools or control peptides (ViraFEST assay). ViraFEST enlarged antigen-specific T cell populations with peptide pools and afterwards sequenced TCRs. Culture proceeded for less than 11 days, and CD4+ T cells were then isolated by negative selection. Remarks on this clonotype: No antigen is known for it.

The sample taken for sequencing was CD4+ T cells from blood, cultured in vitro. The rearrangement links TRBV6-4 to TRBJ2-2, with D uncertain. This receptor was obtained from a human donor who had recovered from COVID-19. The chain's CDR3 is CASSDSIQGTGELFF. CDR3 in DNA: TGTGCCAGCAGTGACTCGATTCAAGGCACCGGGGAGCTGTTTTTT.